Listed here are 16 T cell receptor beta chains from one sample, sequenced in a study of blood T cell repertoires in COVID-19 (dated by TCRdb to about 2020). Library preparation was by the immunoSEQ multiplex PCR assay. TCRdb carries this immuneACCESS record with in-frame sequences only. Its versions omit some clonotypes, under half of them owing to an unresolved V gene in the studies checked, with the rest unexplained. The sample table contains some 180,000 clones; only one count was recorded for around 80% of them. 19% of the sample lies in the top ten. The sequencing input was PBMCs or T cells enriched from blood (not recorded which). These receptors originate from a woman in her seventies in a cohort exposed to, infected with or recovered from COVID-19 (not recorded which).

The chain uses TRBV18 and TRBJ2-7, with D perhaps TRBD2 (6 bases). Germline V gene data show CDR1 as KGHSH and CDR2 as LQKENI. The CDR3 spans 15 residues. The V end lost 4 bases, the J end lost 2 bases, and 15 bases lay between the germline ends. CDR3 nucleotide sequence: TGTGCCAGCTCACTATCCGGGACTGACGCCTACGAGCAGTACTTC. Translating gives CASSLSGTDAYEQYF.

V and J are TRBV28 and TRBJ1-1; maybe TRBD1 (6 bases). The CDR3 totals 13 residues. Germline V gene sequence: CDR1 MDHEN, CDR2 SYDVKM. V was pared by 6 bases and J by 0 bases, with 8 bases between. This CDR3 reads CASRGTMNTEAFF. The CDR3 DNA sequence: TGTGCCAGCAGGGGGACAATGAACACTGAAGCTTTCTTT. Full variable domain (missing parts from reference TRBV28 and TRBJ1-1): DVKVTQSSRYLVKRTGEKVFLECVQDMDHENMFWYRQDPGLGLRLIYFSYDVKMKEKGDIPEGYSVSREKKERFSLILESASTNQTSMYLCASRGTMNTEAFFGQGTRLTVV.

This sequence joins TRBV19 and TRBJ2-1, with D possibly TRBD2 on 5 matching bases. Germline values: CDR1 LNHDA, CDR2 SQIVND (reference sequence). The CDR3 totals 14 residues. V lost 6 bases to trimming and J lost 10 bases, with 19 bases between them. CDR3 region: CASSAGGPPREQFF. CDR3 DNA: TGTGCCAGTAGCGCGGGCGGACCGCCTCGGGAGCAGTTCTTC. Full variable domain (missing parts from reference TRBV19 and TRBJ2-1): DGGITQSPKYLFRKEGQNVTLSCEQNLNHDAMYWYRQDPGQGLRLIYYSQIVNDFQKGDIAEGYSVSREKKESFPLTVTSAQKNPTAFYLCASSAGGPPREQFFGPGTRLTVL.

The CDR3 nucleotides read TGTGCCAGCAGTGGTCCCCAGAGCAATCAGCCCCAGCATTTT. It is translated as CASSGPQSNQPQHF. The rearrangement joins TRBV28 to TRBJ1-5; the D is unclear. Trimming removed 5 bases at V and 1 base at J, with 9 bases between. Germline CDR1 MDHEN, CDR2 SYDVKM. This CDR3 is built from 14 residues.

The chain combines TRBV3-1 (or the pseudogene TRBV3-2) with TRBJ2-5; D gene uncertain. The CDR3 runs to 12 residues. Between the trimmed V and J ends, which lost 6 bases and 5 bases, there was a span of 10 bases. The V gene's germline CDR1 is LGHDT and CDR2 YNNKEL (reference sequence). The CDR3 is CASSLSRETQYF. DNA of the CDR3: TGTGCCAGCAGTCTATCTCGGGAGACCCAGTACTTC.

The chain employs TRBV5-1 and TRBJ1-1, with D unclear. The CDR3 consists of 13 residues. The V end was cut by 1 base, the J end by 2 bases, with 6 bases between. Germline-derived CDR1 and CDR2 are SGHRS and YFSETQ. The CDR3 DNA sequence: TGCGCCAGCAGCTTGACGGTAAACACTGAAGCTTTCTTT. It codes for CASSLTVNTEAFF.

The chain has TRBV5-1 and TRBJ1-3, with 7 bases identical to TRBD1. Germline assignment: CDR1 SGHRS and CDR2 YFSETQ. Unmatched junction bases numbered 4, after V lost 4 bases and J lost 3 bases. This CDR3 contains 14 residues. Written as DNA, the CDR3 is TGCGCCAGCAGCGGGGGACAGAGTGGAAACACCATATATTTT. Its protein is CASSGGQSGNTIYF.

The chain joins TRBV15 to TRBJ2-7; 8 bases are a match to TRBD2. Germline CDR1 reads LNHNV; CDR2 reads YYDKDF (reference sequence). There are 13 residues in the CDR3. The V segment lost 6 bases and the J segment 2 bases; nucleotides outside the gene matches: 3. The CDR3 region has the DNA TGTGCCACCAGACGGGAGGGAGCCTACGAGCAGTACTTC. Amino acid sequence: CATRREGAYEQYF. The full variable domain, rest sourced from reference TRBV15 and TRBJ2-7, is DAMVIQNPRYQVTQFGKPVTLSCSQTLNHNVMYWYQQKSSQAPKLLFHYYDKDFNNEADTPDNFQSRRPNTSFCFLDIRSPGLGDTAMYLCATRREGAYEQYFGPGTRLTVT.

The V and J genes are TRBV11-3 and TRBJ2-1; D is perhaps TRBD1 (6 bases). This CDR3 region has 13 residues. The V end lost 5 bases, the J end lost 3 bases, and 8 bases lay between the germline ends. CDR1 SGHNT and CDR2 YENEEA come from the germline V gene. In DNA, the CDR3 is TGTGCCAGCAGCGCGGACAGCTACAATGAGCAGTTCTTC. Amino acid sequence: CASSADSYNEQFF.

J is TRBJ2-5 and V is TRBV18; TRBD2 matches 16 bases. The CDR3 has 18 amino acids. V lost 0 bases, J lost 4 bases, and 5 bases stayed unmatched. Germline V lookup: CDR1 KGHSH, CDR2 LQKENI. DNA of the CDR3: TGTGCCAGCTCACCACCGGGACTAGCGGGAGGGAAAGGAGAGACCCAGTACTTC. This sequence encodes CASSPPGLAGGKGETQYF.

This clone showed up just once. V is TRBV2 and J is TRBJ2-7; 8 bases agree with TRBD1. Germline CDR1 SNHLY, CDR2 FYNNEI. V lost 6 bases and J lost 3; bases outside the gene matches: 1. The CDR3 sequence is 12 residues long. The CDR3 nucleotides read TGTGCCAGCAGCGGGACAGGCTACGAGCAGTACTTC. This encodes CASSGTGYEQYF.

V and J are TRBV19 and TRBJ2-5; D may be TRBD2 (6 bases). The CDR3 contains 15 residues. Germline assignment: CDR1 LNHDA and CDR2 SQIVND (reference sequence). V was pared by 6 bases and J by 1 base, with 15 bases between. The CDR3 loop is CASRSLRGGQETQYF. CDR3 DNA sequence: TGTGCCAGTAGAAGTCTCCGGGGAGGCCAAGAGACCCAGTACTTC. The variable domain in full, completed from reference TRBV19 and TRBJ2-5, reads DGGITQSPKYLFRKEGQNVTLSCEQNLNHDAMYWYRQDPGQGLRLIYYSQIVNDFQKGDIAEGYSVSREKKESFPLTVTSAQKNPTAFYLCASRSLRGGQETQYFGPGTRLLVL.

The CDR3 loop is CASTQYRGIAKNIQYF. DNA of the CDR3: TGTGCCAGCACCCAATACAGGGGAATAGCCAAAAACATTCAGTACTTC. This chain links TRBV28 with TRBJ2-4; 7 nucleotides match TRBD1. V was pared by 7 bases and J by 0 bases, with 9 bases of the junction left unmatched. Germline CDR1 MDHEN, CDR2 SYDVKM. This CDR3 spans 16 amino acids.

The genes are TRBV7-2 and TRBJ2-1, with 13 bases that match TRBD2. V gave up 9 bases and J gave up 4 bases; unmatched junction bases: 3. From germline, CDR1 is SGHTA and CDR2 FQGNSA. The CDR3 contains 14 residues. Here the CDR3 reads CASGTSGKYNEQFF. Written as DNA, the CDR3 is TGTGCCAGTGGGACTAGCGGGAAGTACAATGAGCAGTTCTTC.

The chain joins TRBV4-2 to TRBJ1-3; 8 bases fit TRBD1. The CDR3 runs 14 residues. The junction had 2 bases not matched to a gene; V was cut back by 4 bases and J by 3 bases. Germline values: CDR1 LGHNA, CDR2 YNFKEQ. DNA of the CDR3: TGTGCCAGCAGCCCCGGACAGGGTGGAAACACCATATATTTT. It specifies CASSPGQGGNTIYF.

This clone was counted once. V usage is TRBV14 and J usage is TRBJ2-1; 9 bases are a match to TRBD2. Trimming took 4 bases from V and 0 from J; bases not matched to a gene: 10. The CDR3 is made up of 18 amino acids. Germline-derived CDR1 and CDR2 are SGHDN and FVKESK. Written as DNA, the CDR3 is TGTGCCAGCAGCCGGCTGACTAGCGGCGTGAGCTCCTACAATGAGCAGTTCTTC. Its protein product is CASSRLTSGVSSYNEQFF.